This T cell receptor beta chain was documented in a study of OX40 agonist ivuxolimab in advanced cancers. Whole-study findings and limits: Relative to CD4+ cells, CD8+ T cells on average had more expanded clones. Undetermined was the antigen specificity of the expanded peripheral T cells. Clonal expansion by week 6 occurred in CD4+ and CD8+ blood T cells (at 0.1 to 3.0 mg/kg).

The assay was immunoSEQ multiplex PCR, and TCRdb's table has in-frame clones only and misses some. The sample holds 85,000 to 100,000 clones, under 85% seen once. Points on this clone: The antigen is not known.

Source: CD4+ or CD8+ T cells sorted from blood, taken in a trial of the OX40 agonist ivuxolimab. The receptor's source is an adult with an advanced solid tumor such as melanoma, head and neck, liver or kidney cancer.

DNA of the CDR3: TGTGCCAGCAGTGAATTGAGGGAGAAAGAGACCCAGTACTTC. This translates into CASSELREKETQYF. The rearrangement links TRBV6-1 to TRBJ2-5, with D possibly matching TRBD2 (5 bases). The CDR3 runs to 14 residues. V shed 2 bases and J shed 3 bases, with 10 bases lying between them. Germline CDR1 reads MNHNS; CDR2 reads SASEGT.